Below, one T cell receptor (beta chain) is given with its context. This sample stems from a study of shared T cell receptors in the human thymus. Clones were read by immunoSEQ multiplex PCR, and TCRdb kept only the in-frame ones, dropping some. The table shows hundreds of thousands of clones, with 88% occurring only once. The germline V gene has CDR1 LGHNA and CDR2 YSLEER. The CDR3 extends over 14 amino acids. V lost 4 bases, J lost 8 bases, and 8 bases stayed unmatched. These data were also reused for a study on human thymus T cells. Turning to that study: Finnish infants who were healthy and having corrective surgery for congenital heart defects made up the donors.

This TCR was sampled from a boy in the first two years of life with a congenital heart defect. Specimen: thymocytes. The chain combines TRBV4-3 with TRBJ1-2; 9 positions match TRBD1. CDR3 coding DNA: TGCGCCAGCAGCCCCAAACAGGGGGCAGGAGGCTACACCTTC. It encodes CASSPKQGAGGYTF.